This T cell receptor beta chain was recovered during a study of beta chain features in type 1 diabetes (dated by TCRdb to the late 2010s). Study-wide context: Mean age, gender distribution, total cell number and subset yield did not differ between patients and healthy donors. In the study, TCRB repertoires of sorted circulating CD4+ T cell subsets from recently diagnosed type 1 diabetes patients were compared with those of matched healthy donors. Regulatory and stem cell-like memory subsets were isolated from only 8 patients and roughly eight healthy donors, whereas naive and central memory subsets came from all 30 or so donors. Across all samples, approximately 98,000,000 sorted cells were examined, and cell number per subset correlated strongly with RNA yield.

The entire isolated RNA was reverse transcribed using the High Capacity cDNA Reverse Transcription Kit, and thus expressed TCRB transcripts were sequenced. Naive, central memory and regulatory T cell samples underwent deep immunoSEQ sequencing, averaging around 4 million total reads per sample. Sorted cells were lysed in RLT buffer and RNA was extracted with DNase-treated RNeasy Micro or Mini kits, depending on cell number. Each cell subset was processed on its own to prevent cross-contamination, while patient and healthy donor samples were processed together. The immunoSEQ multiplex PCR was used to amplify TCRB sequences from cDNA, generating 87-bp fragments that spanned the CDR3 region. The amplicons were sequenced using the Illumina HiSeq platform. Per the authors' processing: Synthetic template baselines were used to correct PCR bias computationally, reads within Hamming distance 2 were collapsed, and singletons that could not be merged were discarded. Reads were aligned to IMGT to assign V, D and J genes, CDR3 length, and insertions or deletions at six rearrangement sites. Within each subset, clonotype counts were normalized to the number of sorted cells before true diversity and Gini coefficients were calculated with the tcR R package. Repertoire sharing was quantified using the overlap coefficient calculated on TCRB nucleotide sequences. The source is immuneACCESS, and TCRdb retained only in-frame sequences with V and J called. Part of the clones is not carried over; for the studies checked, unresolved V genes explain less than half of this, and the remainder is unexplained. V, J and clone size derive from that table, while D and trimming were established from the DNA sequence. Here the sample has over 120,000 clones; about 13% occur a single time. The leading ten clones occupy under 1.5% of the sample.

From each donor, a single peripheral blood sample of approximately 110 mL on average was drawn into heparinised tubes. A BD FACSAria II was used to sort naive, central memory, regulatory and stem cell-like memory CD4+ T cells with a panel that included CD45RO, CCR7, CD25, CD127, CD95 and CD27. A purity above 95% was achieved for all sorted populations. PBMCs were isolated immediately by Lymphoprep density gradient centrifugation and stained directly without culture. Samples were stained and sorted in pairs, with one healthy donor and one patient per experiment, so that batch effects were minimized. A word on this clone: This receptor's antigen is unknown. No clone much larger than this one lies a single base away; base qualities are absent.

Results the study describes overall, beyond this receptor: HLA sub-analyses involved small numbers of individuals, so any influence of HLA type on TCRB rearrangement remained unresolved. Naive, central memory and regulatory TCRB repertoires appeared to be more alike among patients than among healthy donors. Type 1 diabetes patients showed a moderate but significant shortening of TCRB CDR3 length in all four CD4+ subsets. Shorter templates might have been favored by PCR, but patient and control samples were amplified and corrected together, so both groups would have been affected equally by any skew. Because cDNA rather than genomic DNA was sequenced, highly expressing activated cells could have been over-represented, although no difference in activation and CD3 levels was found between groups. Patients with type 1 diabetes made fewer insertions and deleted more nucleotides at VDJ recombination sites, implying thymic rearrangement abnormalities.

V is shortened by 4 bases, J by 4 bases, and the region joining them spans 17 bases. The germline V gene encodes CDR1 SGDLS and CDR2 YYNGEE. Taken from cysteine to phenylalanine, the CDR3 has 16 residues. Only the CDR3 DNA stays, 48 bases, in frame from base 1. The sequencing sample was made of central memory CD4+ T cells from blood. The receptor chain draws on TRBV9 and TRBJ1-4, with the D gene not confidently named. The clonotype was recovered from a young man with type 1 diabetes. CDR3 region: CASSFAPDGFNEKLFF. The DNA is TGTGCCAGCAGCTTCGCCCCTGACGGGTTTAATGAAAAACTGTTTTTT.